These 25 T cell receptor beta chains share one sample of origin, sequenced in a study of graft-versus-host responses after intestinal transplantation (TCRdb year 2021). The library was obtained by the immunoSEQ multiplex PCR assay. The table was pulled from immuneACCESS by TCRdb, which kept in-frame rearrangements only. Such tables lose some clones; where checked, under half of the loss comes from unresolved V genes, and the rest has no known cause. The sample table contains 90,000 to 130,000 clones; only one count was recorded for 85% to 95% of them. The ten largest clonotypes hold about 0.2% of the sample. The time point label, read with the paper, signifies: cells obtained before transplantation from donor or recipient. Their specific antigens are unknown. The specimen comprised unstimulated CD4+ T cells sorted from spleen or lymph node cells, sampled before transplant. Receptors were obtained from a human donor who was the organ donor for an intestinal transplant.

V gene TRBV6-6 combines with J gene TRBJ1-5; a weak D match, TRBD1 (6 bases). The germline gives CDR1 MNHNY, CDR2 SVGAGI (reference sequence). The germline V and J ends were trimmed by 2 bases and 7 bases, with 15 bases remaining between them. This CDR3 comprises 15 residues. The CDR3 coding sequence is TGTGCCAGCAGTTACGGTAGGGGGGGGGAGCAGCCCCAGCATTTT. This sequence encodes CASSYGRGGEQPQHF.

This chain uses TRBV18 with TRBJ1-1; 12 bases align to TRBD1. The germline CDR1 and CDR2 sequences are KGHSH and LQKENI. V dropped 3 bases and J dropped 6; count of bases not matched to a gene: 5. This CDR3 has 15 residues. Here the CDR3 DNA reads TGTGCCAGCTCACCCTGGGACAGGGGGCTCGCTGAAGCTTTCTTT. Translating it yields CASSPWDRGLAEAFF.

The V gene is TRBV14, the J gene TRBJ1-1; no firm D call. Germline CDR1 and CDR2: SGHDN and FVKESK. The CDR3 length is 12 residues. Deletions cut 4 bases from V and 4 bases from J, with 7 bases between. DNA of the CDR3: TGTGCCAGCAGCCCTTTAACCACTGAAGCTTTCTTT. Translated, it gives CASSPLTTEAFF.

V usage is TRBV19 and J usage is TRBJ2-7, with D perhaps TRBD1 or TRBD2 (5 bases each). From germline, CDR1 is LNHDA and CDR2 SQIVND (reference sequence). The germline V and J ends were trimmed by 3 bases and 2 bases, with 8 bases remaining between them. The CDR3 has 13 residues. CDR3 sequence reads: CASSIRDAYEQYF. In nucleotides, the CDR3 is TGTGCCAGTAGTATCCGGGACGCCTACGAGCAGTACTTC.

The gene calls are TRBV29-1 and TRBJ2-3, with D unclear. Germline loops: CDR1 SQVTM, CDR2 ANQGSEA. The CDR3 consists of 13 residues. Deletions cut 3 bases from V and 4 bases from J, with 11 bases between. The CDR3: CSVDIMPADTQYF. The CDR3 DNA reads TGCAGCGTTGATATCATGCCCGCAGATACGCAGTATTTT.

This clone was picked up a small number of times. V and J are TRBV4-1 and TRBJ1-2; tentatively, D is TRBD1 (6 bases). CDR3 length: 15 residues. Trimming removed 4 bases at V and 7 bases at J, with 19 bases between. The germline V gene encodes CDR1 MGHRA and CDR2 YSYEKL. CDR3 in DNA: TGCGCCAGCAGCCTGCAACAGGGACTCAATCTTGGCTACACCTTC. Protein product: CASSLQQGLNLGYTF.

V is TRBV6-1 and J is TRBJ2-7; TRBD2 agrees at 11 bases. V shed 6 bases, J shed 2 bases, and the junction held 6 bases outside the gene matches. The CDR3 is 15 residues long. Per germline, CDR1 MNHNS and CDR2 SASEGT. This chain's CDR3 is CASRMTSGKTYEQYF. The DNA for the CDR3 is TGTGCCAGCAGAATGACTAGCGGGAAGACCTACGAGCAGTACTTC.

With regard to this clone: The sample holds other DNA sequences that translate to the same CDR3. CDR3 in amino acids: CSARGRETQYF. The CDR3 nucleotides are TGCAGTGCTAGGGGGAGGGAGACCCAGTACTTC. This sequence joins TRBV20-1 and TRBJ2-5, with a tentative D call TRBD2 (6 bases). This CDR3 has 11 residues. CDR1 and CDR2 from the germline V gene are DFQATT and SNEGSKA (reference sequence). V gave up 3 bases and J gave up 5 bases, with 7 bases separating them.

The V gene is TRBV2, the J gene TRBJ2-2; either TRBD1 or TRBD2 may supply D (6 bases each). CDR3 length: 14 residues. Germline values: CDR1 SNHLY, CDR2 FYNNEI. V was trimmed by 2 bases and J by 4 bases, leaving 8 bases between them. The CDR3 DNA reads TGTGCCAGCAGTGAACGGGGGCCCACCGGGGAGCTGTTTTTT. Encoded protein: CASSERGPTGELFF.

This chain connects TRBV6-4 to TRBJ2-1, with a possible D match to TRBD1 (6 bases). The CDR3 is 15 amino acids. The germline V gene encodes CDR1 MRHNA and CDR2 SNTAGT. The ends were cut back, 2 bases at V and 9 bases at J, with 17 bases in the middle. The CDR3, as DNA: TGTGCCAGCAGTGACGGGACAAGCTACAATAGTGAGCAGTTCTTC. This codes for CASSDGTSYNSEQFF.

For the CDR3, the DNA is TGTGCCAGCATCCTAAGACAGGGGCTCAATCAGCCCCAGCATTTT. Its protein product is CASILRQGLNQPQHF. The chain carries TRBV28 and TRBJ1-5; 8 bases map to TRBD1. Germline V gene lookup returns CDR1 MDHEN and CDR2 SYDVKM. The CDR3 runs to 15 residues. With V trimmed by 7 bases and J by 3 bases, 8 bases remained unmatched.

The V and J genes are TRBV6-6 and TRBJ2-7; 14 nucleotides line up with TRBD2. CDR1 MNHNY and CDR2 SVGAGI come from the germline V gene (reference sequence). The trim removed 2 bases at V and 9 bases at J, leaving 9 bases unmatched. The CDR3 loop spans 16 amino acids. Written as DNA, the CDR3 is TGTGCCAGCAGTTACCCCAGGACTAGCGGGAGGTGGTGGCAGTACTTC. It translates to CASSYPRTSGRWWQYF.

V usage is TRBV5-1 and J usage is TRBJ2-5; TRBD1 matches 8 bases. This CDR3 is 14 amino acids long. Germline CDR1 SGHRS, CDR2 YFSETQ. The ends lost 4 bases at V and 7 bases at J; junction bases unmatched: 9. The CDR3 bases are TGCGCCAGCAGCCTAGGACAGGGAGTTGCGACCCAGTACTTC. Translating it yields CASSLGQGVATQYF.

J is TRBJ2-3 and V is TRBV7-9; unclear D gene. V lost 0 bases to trimming and J lost 4 bases, with 11 bases between them. The germline gives CDR1 SEHNR, CDR2 FQNEAQ (reference sequence). This CDR3 comprises 15 residues. In nucleotides, the CDR3 is TGTGCCAGCAGCTTAGCGATATCCAAGCCAGATACGCAGTATTTT. Protein sequence: CASSLAISKPDTQYF.

This chain connects TRBV10-2 to TRBJ2-2; D is unclear. Between the trimmed V and J ends, which lost 4 bases and 6 bases, there was a span of 9 bases. This CDR3 has 13 amino acids. Germline values: CDR1 WSHSY, CDR2 SAAADI. CDR3 in amino acids: CASSGNGAGELFF. The CDR3 DNA follows: TGCGCCAGCAGTGGGAATGGGGCCGGGGAGCTGTTTTTT.

This clone was counted a single time. The chain joins TRBV6-5 to TRBJ2-7; the D gene is possibly TRBD2 (7 bases). In germline, CDR1 is MNHEY, CDR2 SVGAGI. Trimming removed 8 bases from V and 0 bases from J, with 14 bases in between. The CDR3 covers 14 residues. The CDR3 here is CASGGAGASYEQYF. CDR3 sequence (DNA): TGTGCCAGCGGTGGGGCGGGGGCCTCCTACGAGCAGTACTTC.

V usage is TRBV29-1 and J usage is TRBJ2-5; 11 positions match TRBD1. Unmatched junction bases numbered 1, after V lost 3 bases and J lost 4 bases. Germline lookup yields CDR1 SQVTM and CDR2 ANQGSEA. The CDR3 spans 13 residues. This chain's CDR3 is CSVDGTGGETQYF. CDR3 sequence (DNA): TGCAGCGTTGATGGGACAGGGGGAGAGACCCAGTACTTC.

This rearrangement joins TRBV7-9 to TRBJ2-1; 10 positions match TRBD1. The germline gives CDR1 SEHNR, CDR2 FQNEAQ (reference sequence). V lost 3 bases and J lost 7; bases outside the gene matches: 9. The CDR3 spans 16 residues. The CDR3 sequence: CASSFAAGTGENEQFF. In DNA, the CDR3 is TGTGCCAGCAGCTTTGCAGCCGGGACAGGGGAAAATGAGCAGTTCTTC.

CDR3 DNA: TGTGCCAGCAGTGATCAGGTTACCTACGAGCAGTACTTC. It translates to CASSDQVTYEQYF. The genes are TRBV2 and TRBJ2-7; the D is unclear. Trimming took off 3 bases at V and 2 bases at J, with 8 bases between the two ends. The germline V gene has CDR1 SNHLY and CDR2 FYNNEI. The CDR3 spans 13 residues.

V gene TRBV7-7 combines with J gene TRBJ2-5, with D maybe TRBD2 (5 bases). V dropped 5 bases and J dropped 2 bases, with 9 bases sitting between them. The CDR3 loop spans 13 amino acids. Germline CDR1 is SSHAT and CDR2 is FNYEAQ (reference sequence). The CDR3 region has the DNA TGTGCCAGCAGCCGGACTGTTCAAGAGACCCAGTACTTC. It yields the protein CASSRTVQETQYF.

A few counts support this clone. The rearrangement uses TRBV7-2 and TRBJ2-6, with no clear D. CDR1 SGHTA and CDR2 FQGNSA come from the germline V gene. The CDR3 covers 16 residues. The V gene lost 5 bases and the J gene lost 0 bases, with 11 bases spanning the gap. Written as DNA, the CDR3 is TGTGCCAGCAGCCCTTGGGCGAGCTCTGGGGCCAACGTCCTGACTTTC. It specifies CASSPWASSGANVLTF.

In its sample, this clone was seen once. The chain is built from TRBV6-5 and TRBJ2-7; TRBD2 matches 9 bases. Germline trimming cut 2 bases from V and 1 base from J; bases unmatched to any gene: 0. Germline lookup yields CDR1 MNHEY and CDR2 SVGAGI. This CDR3 comprises 14 residues. The DNA of the CDR3 is TGTGCCAGCAGTTACCTAGCGGGGTCCTACGAGCAGTACTTC. Its protein product is CASSYLAGSYEQYF.

The chain carries TRBV28 and TRBJ2-7; 10 bases are a match to TRBD1. V trimming: 3 bases; J trimming: 4 bases; junction bases outside the gene matches: 3. Germline loops: CDR1 MDHEN, CDR2 SYDVKM. The CDR3 length is 14 residues. The CDR3 DNA reads as TGTGCCAGCAGTTTTGACAGGGGGCGGTACGAGCAGTACTTC. Translating gives CASSFDRGRYEQYF.

This clone was recorded once. The chain combines TRBV29-1 with TRBJ2-5; 7 positions agree with TRBD1. CDR3 length equals 13 residues. Trimming at V came to 3 bases and at J to 5 bases, leaving 6 bases not matched to a gene. CDR1 is SQVTM and CDR2 is ANQGSEA in the germline V gene. The chain's CDR3 is CSVEVTGLETQYF. CDR3 bases: TGCAGCGTTGAGGTGACAGGGTTGGAGACCCAGTACTTC.

The genes are TRBV7-9 and TRBJ1-5; 9 bases align to TRBD1. After removal of 3 bases from V and 6 bases from J, the junction contained 6 bases not matched to a gene. Germline V gene data show CDR1 as SEHNR and CDR2 as FQNEAQ (reference sequence). The CDR3 runs to 15 residues. The CDR3 region is CASSFDTGGGQPQHF. The CDR3 DNA sequence: TGTGCCAGCAGCTTCGATACAGGGGGCGGTCAGCCCCAGCATTTT. Full variable domain (rest looked up from reference TRBV7-9 and TRBJ1-5): DTGVSQNPRHKITKRGQNVTFRCDPISEHNRLYWYRQTLGQGPEFLTYFQNEAQLEKSRLLSDRFSAERPKGSFSTLEIQRTEQGDSAMYLCASSFDTGGGQPQHFGDGTRLSIL.